These T cell receptor beta chains were read from a single sample in a study of blood T cell repertoires in COVID-19. Method: immunoSEQ multiplex PCR; TCRdb's copy keeps in-frame clones and lacks some. The table records about 52,000 clones, roughly four fifths of them present only once. The material sequenced was peripheral blood. The receptor set was obtained from a woman at least 80 years old with COVID-19, enrolled during active disease. The CDR3 runs from the conserved cysteine through the conserved F or W. A D gene is named only where the DNA matches it firmly. Where a row states a size, it is once, few, many or the class of an expanded clone; other rows omit it.

TRBV10-3	few	NA	TRBJ2-7	CAFSGTLDSEQYF	TGTGCCTTTTCCGGGACTTTGGACTCCGAGCAGTACTTC
TRBV19	NA	TRBD1	TRBJ2-7	CASSTTGGSYEQYF	TGTGCCAGTAGTACCACAGGGGGCTCCTACGAGCAGTACTTC
TRBV27	NA	NA	TRBJ2-2	CASSISGAGYTGELFF	TGTGCCAGCAGTATATCCGGAGCAGGGTACACCGGGGAGCTGTTTTTT
TRBV6-6	NA	NA	TRBJ2-1	CASSYRQFNEQFF	TGTGCCAGCAGTTACCGACAGTTTAATGAGCAGTTCTTC
TRBV11-3	NA	NA	TRBJ2-3	CASSLGGATDTQYF	TGTGCCAGCAGCTTGGGAGGTGCCACAGATACGCAGTATTTT
TRBV27	NA	TRBD2	TRBJ2-2	CASSLWVAGGAGELFF	TGTGCCAGCAGTTTATGGGTAGCGGGAGGTGCCGGGGAGCTGTTTTTT
TRBV28	NA	NA	TRBJ1-4	CALGRVNEKLFF	TGTGCCTTGGGCAGGGTTAATGAAAAACTGTTTTTT
TRBV21-1	NA	NA	TRBJ2-7	CASNERDTRAYEQYF	TGTGCCAGCAATGAAAGGGACACCCGGGCCTACGAGCAGTACTTC
TRBV6-5	NA	TRBD1	TRBJ1-5	CASSRTGPNQPQHF	TGTGCCAGCAGCCGGACAGGCCCGAATCAGCCCCAGCATTTT
TRBV7-8	NA	TRBD2	TRBJ2-3	CASSFGTSGRSTDTQYF	TGTGCCAGCAGCTTTGGGACTAGCGGGAGAAGCACAGATACGCAGTATTTT
TRBV2	once	TRBD1	TRBJ1-2	CASSGWTGDDNGYTF	TGTGCCAGCAGTGGGTGGACAGGGGACGATAATGGCTACACCTTC
TRBV20-1	NA	TRBD1	TRBJ1-1	CSASSTGDWAAFF	TGCAGTGCTAGTAGTACAGGGGACTGGGCGGCTTTCTTT
TRBV2	once	NA	TRBJ1-1	CASEVVRQNTEAFF	TGTGCCAGCGAGGTGGTACGGCAGAACACTGAAGCTTTCTTT
TRBV10-1	NA	TRBD2	TRBJ2-7	CASSESRLAGSYEQYF	TGCGCCAGCAGTGAGTCGAGGCTAGCGGGAAGCTACGAGCAGTACTTC
TRBV29-1	once	NA	TRBJ2-1	CSPRLGANEQFF	TGCAGCCCCCGTCTAGGGGCCAATGAGCAGTTCTTC
TRBV28	once	NA	TRBJ1-5	CASSALTWRVPNQPQHF	TGTGCCAGCAGCGCCCTTACTTGGAGGGTCCCCAATCAGCCCCAGCATTTT
TRBV14	NA	TRBD2	TRBJ2-7	CASSRSGRAHEQYF	TGTGCCAGCAGCCGAAGCGGGAGGGCCCACGAGCAGTACTTC
TRBV4-1	NA	TRBD2	TRBJ2-7	CASSQSYPSTLAGGAGQYF	TGCGCCAGCAGCCAGAGTTATCCAAGTACACTAGCGGGAGGGGCTGGGCAGTACTTC
TRBV27	few	TRBD2	TRBJ2-4	CASSLRGTSPIAKNIQYF	TGTGCCAGCAGTTTACGGGGGACTAGCCCTATAGCCAAAAACATTCAGTACTTC
TRBV19	few	NA	TRBJ1-3	CASSIMAVRSGNTIYF	TGTGCCAGTAGTATAATGGCGGTCCGCTCTGGAAACACCATATATTTT
TRBV5-1	few	TRBD1	TRBJ2-7	CASSPGTGDYEQYF	TGCGCCAGCAGCCCCGGGACAGGGGACTACGAGCAGTACTTC
TRBV7-9	NA	TRBD1	TRBJ2-7	CASSGQGANEQYF	TGTGCCAGCTCGGGACAGGGGGCGAACGAGCAGTACTTC
TRBV27	NA	TRBD2	TRBJ2-1	CASSRLAGGNEQFF	TGTGCCAGCAGCCGACTAGCGGGAGGAAATGAGCAGTTCTTC
TRBV24-1	NA	NA	TRBJ2-7	CATSGAGPPYEQYF	TGTGCCACCAGTGGTGCAGGGCCACCCTACGAGCAGTACTTC
TRBV3-1/TRBV3-2	once	TRBD1	TRBJ1-1	CASSQSGQGAEAFF	TGTGCCAGCAGCCAATCGGGACAGGGGGCTGAAGCTTTCTTT
TRBV24-1	once	TRBD2	TRBJ2-3	CATSDLTSGSLDTQYF	TGTGCCACCAGTGATTTGACTAGCGGGAGCTTAGATACGCAGTATTTT
TRBV5-6	NA	NA	TRBJ2-1	CASSLGAWNEQFF	TGTGCCAGCAGCTTGGGGGCCTGGAATGAGCAGTTCTTC
TRBV5-1	once	TRBD1	TRBJ1-2	CASSSRDRGIYGYTF	TGCGCCAGCAGCTCAAGGGACAGGGGTATCTATGGCTACACCTTC
TRBV9	once	TRBD2	TRBJ2-7	CASSVDWASGGIYEQYF	TGTGCCAGCAGCGTGGACTGGGCTAGCGGGGGGATATACGAGCAGTACTTC
TRBV6-1	once	NA	TRBJ1-2	CASSEGLLNGYTF	TGTGCCAGCAGTGAAGGACTTCTAAATGGCTACACCTTC
TRBV5-6	NA	NA	TRBJ1-1	CASSLAASAEAFF	TGTGCCAGCAGCTTGGCCGCATCGGCTGAAGCTTTCTTT
TRBV19	NA	TRBD1	TRBJ1-6	CASSTTGFSSPLHF	TGTGCCAGTAGTACGACAGGGTTTAGCTCACCCCTCCACTTT
TRBV24-1	NA	TRBD1	TRBJ1-2	CATSEDRNYGYTF	TGTGCCACCAGTGAGGACAGGAACTATGGCTACACCTTC
TRBV6-4	once	TRBD2	TRBJ2-1	CASSRTSGRSHDEQFF	TGTGCCAGCAGTCGGACTAGCGGGAGGTCCCACGATGAGCAGTTCTTC
TRBV19	NA	NA	TRBJ2-7	CASSMEGLAGLDEQYF	TGTGCCAGTAGTATGGAAGGCTTGGCGGGTTTGGACGAGCAGTACTTC
TRBV27	NA	TRBD2	TRBJ2-5	CASSRGGAAGEIKTQYF	TGTGCCAGCAGTCGGGGGGGAGCAGCGGGAGAGATAAAGACCCAGTACTTC
TRBV7-3	NA	NA	TRBJ2-2	CASSLNRGMGTGELFF	TGTGCCAGCAGCTTAAACCGCGGGATGGGCACCGGGGAGCTGTTTTTT
TRBV30	NA	NA	TRBJ1-5	CAGGRNQPQHF	TGTGCCGGGGGGAGGAATCAGCCCCAGCATTTT
TRBV10-3	NA	TRBD2	TRBJ2-3	CAISETSGSLTDTQYF	TGTGCCATCAGTGAGACTAGCGGGAGTTTGACAGATACGCAGTATTTT
TRBV9	medium-sized	TRBD1	TRBJ1-1	CASSSSGGVTEAFF	TGTGCCAGCAGCTCTTCAGGGGGCGTCACTGAAGCTTTCTTT
TRBV3-1/TRBV3-2	NA	NA	TRBJ2-2	CASSQLTYTGELFF	TGTGCCAGCAGCCAACTTACTTACACCGGGGAGCTGTTTTTT
TRBV19	NA	NA	TRBJ2-7	CASGRDEQYF	TGTGCCAGCGGCAGGGACGAGCAGTACTTC
TRBV12-3/TRBV12-4	NA	TRBD1	TRBJ2-5	CASDHRGRKTQYF	TGTGCCAGCGACCACAGGGGGCGGAAGACCCAGTACTTC
TRBV5-6	NA	TRBD1	TRBJ1-4	CASSFDGTGIGEKLFF	TGTGCCAGCAGCTTCGACGGGACAGGGATCGGAGAAAAACTGTTTTTT
TRBV20-1	NA	NA	TRBJ2-1	CSWEDHDEQFF	TGCAGTTGGGAGGATCACGATGAGCAGTTCTTC
TRBV30	NA	TRBD1	TRBJ2-6	CAWNRDRVPGANVLTF	TGTGCCTGGAACCGGGACAGGGTTCCTGGGGCCAACGTCCTGACTTTC
TRBV29-1	NA	NA	TRBJ2-2	CSVGGSDTGELFF	TGCAGCGTTGGAGGGAGTGACACCGGGGAGCTGTTTTTT
TRBV6-4	NA	NA	TRBJ2-1	CASSDSGRVDSNEQFF	TGTGCCAGCAGCGACTCAGGCCGAGTTGACAGCAATGAGCAGTTCTTC
TRBV29-1	NA	TRBD2	TRBJ2-2	CSVRRTSGRANTGELFF	TGCAGCGTCCGGAGGACTAGCGGGAGGGCGAACACCGGGGAGCTGTTTTTT
TRBV19	NA	TRBD1	TRBJ2-7	CASSSNPGQSSEQYF	TGTGCCAGTAGTAGCAATCCGGGACAGTCTTCAGAGCAGTACTTC
TRBV2	NA	NA	TRBJ1-4	CASSVSPGGKLFF	TGTGCCAGCAGTGTTAGTCCGGGGGGAAAACTGTTTTTT
TRBV24-1	few	NA	TRBJ2-5	CATSDSGYRGTQYF	TGTGCCACCAGTGATTCGGGCTACCGGGGGACCCAGTACTTC